Listed below are T cell receptor beta chains from one sample, sequenced in a study of STAT5B mutations in CD4+ large granular lymphocyte leukemia. Measured with immunoSEQ multiplex PCR; TCRdb has only the in-frame clones, and not every one. The data show tens of thousands of clones, with 70% to 90% seen just once and less than 3.5% held by the top ten. The source material was CD4+ T cells from blood buffy coats. These receptor sequences come from a human donor in good health. Each CDR3 is given with its conserved first and last residue.

v_gene,j_gene,CDR3aa
TRBV28,TRBJ2-2,CASSSGLADTGELFF
TRBV4-2,TRBJ2-1,CASSQELRLADPNEQFF
TRBV5-5,TRBJ2-5,CASSLGGGVFLTETQYF
TRBV27,TRBJ1-5,CASSLYPPQGNQPQHF
TRBV5-1,TRBJ2-7,CASSLLAGPSYEQYF
TRBV23-1,TRBJ2-2,CASSQSEPGGDTGELFF
TRBV10-2,TRBJ1-2,CASSEFLQGGYGYTF
TRBV6-5,TRBJ1-1,CASRGTGIDTEAFF
TRBV7-2,TRBJ2-1,CASSFDPGTGSSYNEQFF
TRBV7-9,TRBJ2-3,CASSLSSTDTQYF
TRBV15,TRBJ2-1,CATSKPSDGIGNEQFF
TRBV5-1,TRBJ1-1,CASSFRGQSTEAFF
TRBV9,TRBJ2-2,CASSPRLAPSNTGELFF
TRBV7-2,TRBJ2-4,CASSLGRPDQGNQYF
TRBV7-9,TRBJ1-2,CASSPGLLMEDLYGYTF
TRBV19,TRBJ1-1,CASSPGEWNTEAFF
TRBV18,TRBJ1-5,CASSPRRGERGNQPQHF
TRBV6-5,TRBJ1-5,CASSYGANQPQHF
TRBV28,TRBJ2-7,CASSLLNGYEQYF
TRBV2,TRBJ2-2,CASSGRTPTGELFF
TRBV2,TRBJ2-5,CASRGPGLNPLDAQYF
TRBV27,TRBJ2-1,CASSLERRPYNEQFF
TRBV2,TRBJ2-2,CASNGLAGGTGELFF